The T cell receptor beta chain described here comes from a study of CD8 T cells in Susac syndrome. When the RNA was reverse transcribed, random hexamers were used with an input of about 0.5 to 1 ug. TCRdb reprocessed the immunoSEQ multiplex PCR reads with MiXCR, giving one entry per CDR3 protein. The sample includes approximately 190,000 distinct CDR3 sequences, more than 90% of them seen just once. J lost 5 bases, V lost 1 base, and 7 bases had no gene match. Germline CDR1 and CDR2: LGHDT and YNNKEL (reference sequence). The CDR3 is 15 residues long. Input material: CD4+ T cells from PBMCs. This sequence originates from a human donor with multiple sclerosis. The chain joins TRBV3-1 to TRBJ1-2, with 7 bases lining up with TRBD1. CDR3 amino acids: CASSQAGQWSYGYTF. CDR3 coding DNA: TGTGCCAGCAGCCAAGCGGGACAGTGGAGTTATGGCTACACCTTC.